The rows below give T cell receptor beta chains drawn from one sample of a study of T cells in Graves' hyperthyroidism and ophthalmopathy. TCRdb reprocessed the multiplex PCR reads via MiXCR and lists one record per CDR3 protein. The top ten hold approximately 6.8% of the sample, which has hundreds of thousands of distinct CDR3 sequences, 40% to 55% seen once. The sequencing sample was made of peripheral blood or thyroid tissue (not recorded which). These receptors were obtained from an adult man with Graves' disease, either hyperthyroidism or ophthalmopathy (not recorded which). Both conserved end residues are part of each CDR3. The order of the fields is clone size, J gene, V gene, D gene, CDR3 protein, CDR3 DNA. A D gene is named only where the DNA matches it firmly. Not all rows give a size; the values are once, few, many and, for expanded clones, a class.

>few|TRBJ1-2|TRBV6-1|NA
CASTQAANYGYTF
TGTGCCAGCACTCAAGCTGCTAACTATGGCTACACCTTC
>NA|TRBJ1-5|TRBV5-1|NA
CASSLVMGQPQHF
TGCGCCAGCAGCTTGGTTATGGGGCAGCCCCAGCATTTT
>few|TRBJ1-4|TRBV6-6|NA
CASRQATNEKLFF
TGTGCCAGCAGGCAGGCAACTAATGAAAAACTGTTTTTT
>NA|TRBJ1-2|TRBV2|NA
CASSEGQGIQSFYGYTF
TGTGCCAGCAGTGAAGGGCAGGGGATCCAGTCCTTCTATGGCTACACCTTC
>NA|TRBJ1-2|TRBV5-1|NA
CASSLDRAGSIYGYTF
TGCGCCAGCAGCTTGGACAGAGCGGGCAGTATCTATGGCTACACCTTC
>many|TRBJ1-6|TRBV10-3|TRBD1
CAIAQGDNSPLHF
TGTGCCATCGCCCAGGGGGATAATTCACCCCTCCACTTT
>many|TRBJ1-2|TRBV5-1|NA
CASSLEASPSGYTF
TGCGCCAGCAGCTTGGAGGCCAGCCCCTCTGGCTACACCTTC
>NA|TRBJ2-7|TRBV7-9|TRBD2
CASSPSGREYEQYF
TGTGCCAGCAGCCCTAGCGGGAGGGAGTACGAGCAGTACTTC
>NA|TRBJ1-2|TRBV5-1|NA
CAIAYGYTF
TGCGCCATTGCCTATGGCTACACCTTC
>many|TRBJ1-5|TRBV10-1|NA
CASSESTPYPQHF
TGCGCCAGCAGTGAGTCGACACCATACCCCCAGCATTTT
>NA|TRBJ1-1|TRBV11-2|TRBD1
CASSQYGTENTEAFF
TGTGCCAGCAGTCAATATGGGACAGAGAACACTGAAGCTTTCTTT
>few|TRBJ1-6|TRBV9|TRBD1
CASSPDRGYNSPLHF
TGTGCCAGCAGCCCCGACAGGGGTTATAATTCACCCCTCCACTTT
>NA|TRBJ2-7|TRBV5-1|NA
CASSPEMPGASYEQYF
TGCGCCAGCAGCCCCGAAATGCCAGGGGCCTCCTACGAGCAGTACTTC
>few|TRBJ2-7|TRBV6-5|NA
CASSSQRSTYEQYF
TGTGCCAGCAGTTCCCAGCGGTCTACCTACGAGCAGTACTTC
>NA|TRBJ2-7|TRBV25-1|TRBD2
CASSDGLAGGPYEQYF
TGTGCCAGCAGTGATGGTCTAGCGGGGGGGCCGTACGAGCAGTACTTC
>few|TRBJ2-6|TRBV6-1|NA
CASSDRANVLTF
TGTGCCAGCAGTGACAGGGCTAACGTCCTGACTTTC